This passage covers 29 T cell receptor beta chains from one sample sequenced in a study of molecular identifiers for immune sequencing clone quantification (dated by TCRdb to 2016 to 2018). To prepare the library, PCR was applied. The instrument was an Illumina MiSeq. TCRdb reprocessed the public reads (quality trimming at Q25 with fastp, clone calling with MiXCR) and kept in-frame beta chains. Rows are combined by CDR3 protein, so each entry shows the most common genes and DNA. The sample data list 15,000 to 20,000 distinct CDR3 sequences, and about 20% of these were observed just once. The ten most abundant clones make up 5% to 7% of the sample. The specimen was naive CD8+ T cells from blood, with Jurkat cell RNA spiked in. The cell subset or site tag for this specimen amounts to: FACS-sorted CD8+CD4-CCR7+CD45RA+ naive T cells. These receptors originate from a human donor in good health. Some libraries in this study had Jurkat cell RNA spiked in.

The chain carries TRBV7-6 and TRBJ2-7; 10 bases match TRBD2. Germline CDR1 and CDR2: SGHVS and FNYEAQ. The CDR3 extends over 15 amino acids. The ends lost 4 bases at V and 5 bases at J; junction bases unmatched: 8. The CDR3 region has the DNA TGTGCCAGCAGCTCCGCCACTAGCGGGACCCACGAGCAGTACTTC. Translated, it gives CASSSATSGTHEQYF.

Details on this clonotype: This may arise from a read error, as a much more abundant clone is one base away. This sequence joins TRBV19 and TRBJ2-2; D ambiguous. This CDR3 region has 13 residues. CDR1 is LNHDA, CDR2 SQIVND, per germline (reference sequence). The CDR3 sequence: CASLRENIGELFF. CDR3 in DNA: TGTGCCAGTCTCAGAGAGAACATCGGGGAGCTGTTTTTT. Looking up the rest from reference TRBV19 and TRBJ2-2 gives the full variable domain: DGGITQSPKYLFRKEGQNVTLSCEQNLNHDAMYWYRQDPGQGLRLIYYSQIVNDFQKGDIAEGYSVSREKKESFPLTVTSAQKNPTAFYLCASLRENIGELFFGEGSRLTVL.

This clonotype was seen many times. This chain connects TRBV14 to TRBJ1-1, with D perhaps matching TRBD1 (5 bases). Germline V CDR1 and CDR2: SGHDN, FVKESK. V dropped 0 bases and J dropped 11 bases, with 13 bases sitting between them. This CDR3 is 13 amino acids long. The chain's CDR3 is CASSQDARGGAFF. In DNA, the CDR3 is TGTGCCAGCAGCCAAGATGCGCGGGGGGGGGCTTTCTTT.

This clonotype is labeled medium-sized. The gene calls are TRBV20-1 and TRBJ2-1; D could derive from TRBD1 or TRBD2 (5 bases each). The CDR3 has 14 amino acids. The V end was cut by 5 bases, the J end by 0 bases, with 11 bases between. From germline, CDR1 is DFQATT and CDR2 SNEGSKA (reference sequence). Here the CDR3 reads CSARDVHSYNEQFF. The DNA for the CDR3 is TGCAGTGCTCGGGACGTACACTCCTACAATGAGCAGTTCTTC.

At least ten counts were recorded for this clonotype. The rearrangement joins TRBV6-5 to TRBJ2-7; D uncertain. Germline V gene sequence: CDR1 MNHEY, CDR2 SVGAGI. This CDR3 is 13 amino acids long. The V end lost 4 bases, the J end lost 4 bases, and 11 bases lay between the germline ends. The DNA for the CDR3 is TGTGCCAGCAGTTTTGAGTCTGGTTACGAGCAGTACTTC. This translates into CASSFESGYEQYF.

The chain links TRBV10-2 to TRBJ2-7; D may be TRBD1 or TRBD2 (6 bases each). The V gene's germline CDR1 is WSHSY and CDR2 SAAADI. Trimming removed 7 bases at V and 2 bases at J, with 12 bases between. The CDR3 is 13 amino acids. The CDR3 sequence is CASKLGGTYEQYF. The CDR3, as DNA: TGCGCCAGCAAGTTAGGGGGGACCTACGAGCAGTACTTC.

Many counts were recorded for this clonotype. The rearrangement uses TRBV7-6 and TRBJ2-1; TRBD2 might be the D (7 bases). CDR3 length: 17 residues. With 5 bases removed from V and 8 bases from J, the gap between germline ends came to 25 bases. Germline V gene sequence: CDR1 SGHVS, CDR2 FNYEAQ. CDR3 nucleotides: TGTGCCAGCAGCACTAAGGGGGGCGGGGGCCTTTTGGATGAGCAGTTCTTC. This translates into CASSTKGGGGLLDEQFF. The complete variable domain, with remaining parts taken from reference TRBV7-6 and TRBJ2-1, reads GAGVSQSPRYKVTKRGQDVALRCDPISGHVSLYWYRQALGQGPEFLTYFNYEAQQDKSGLPNDRFSAERPEGSISTLTIQRTEQRDSAMYRCASSTKGGGGLLDEQFFGPGTRLTVL.

V and J are TRBV3-2 and TRBJ2-7; TRBD2 was called by the table and not checked on the DNA. TRBV3-2 is given as a pseudogene. CDR3 length: 17 residues. CDR3 region: CASSQDFALAGDYEQYF. The CDR3 DNA sequence: TGTGCCAGCAGCCAAGATTTCGCCCTAGCGGGAGATTACGAGCAGTACTTC.

The rearrangement links TRBV24-1 to TRBJ2-1, with D possibly TRBD1 on 6 matching bases. The ends were cut back, 2 bases at V and 7 bases at J, with 17 bases in the middle. CDR1 and CDR2 (germline): KGHDR, SFDVKD. This CDR3 contains 16 residues. The CDR3 spells CATSDWTARGGNEQFF. The CDR3 bases are TGTGCCACCAGTGATTGGACAGCCAGAGGTGGGAATGAGCAGTTCTTC.

This chain uses TRBV7-9 with TRBJ2-7, with 8 bases aligning to TRBD1. In germline, CDR1 is SEHNR, CDR2 FQNEAQ (reference sequence). The CDR3 is 15 residues long. The V and J ends lost 4 bases and 6 bases, in that order; junction bases with no gene match: 11. CDR3 coding DNA: TGTGCCAGCAGCTCGCAATCGGGACAGGTTCTCGAGCAGTACTTC. Its translation is CASSSQSGQVLEQYF.

This clonotype was counted many times. This rearrangement joins TRBV4-1 to TRBJ1-5; D unclear. V lost 4 bases and J lost 4, with 11 bases in between. The germline gives CDR1 MGHRA, CDR2 YSYEKL. CDR3 length: 14 amino acids. The DNA for the CDR3 is TGCGCCAGCAGCCCCCATGAGGTTAATCAGCCCCAGCATTTT. This sequence encodes CASSPHEVNQPQHF.

Regarding this clonotype: A clone one base away is much larger, so this may be a read error. This chain joins TRBV6-6 and TRBJ1-1; D uncertain. There are 11 residues in the CDR3. CDR1 and CDR2 (germline): MNHNY, SVGAGI (reference sequence). V was cut by 8 bases and J by 6 bases, with 10 bases left in between. In DNA, the CDR3 is TGTGCCAGCGGGGTCAAACCTGAAGCTTTCTTT. Encoded protein: CASGVKPEAFF.

This clonotype counts as medium-sized. V usage is TRBV7-9 and J usage is TRBJ2-1; D might be TRBD2 (6 bases). Germline CDR1 SEHNR, CDR2 FQNEAQ (reference sequence). The CDR3 contains 16 residues. The V end lost 4 bases, the J end lost 0 bases, and 13 bases lay between the germline ends. CDR3 nucleotide sequence: TGTGCCAGCAGCTCAATAGCGGCTAACTCCTACAATGAGCAGTTCTTC. Translating gives CASSSIAANSYNEQFF.

The chain links TRBV4-2 to TRBJ1-5; D ambiguous. Germline V gene lookup returns CDR1 LGHNA and CDR2 YNFKEQ. This CDR3 has 15 amino acids. V lost 1 base to trimming and J lost 0 bases, with 7 bases between them. The CDR3 sequence: CASSQGPDSNQPQHF. CDR3 DNA: TGTGCCAGCAGCCAAGGACCCGATAGCAATCAGCCCCAGCATTTT.

As regards this clonotype: A much larger clone lies a single base off, so this may be a read error. The chain uses TRBV7-2 and TRBJ1-1, with D uncertain. Germline V gene data show CDR1 as SGHTA and CDR2 as FQGNSA. The CDR3 loop spans 13 amino acids. Written as DNA, the CDR3 is TGTGCCAGCAGCTTAGCAGTGAACGCTGAAGCTTTCTTT. This encodes CASSLAVNAEAFF.

Concerning this clonotype itself: Since a much larger clone is just one base distant, this may be a read error. The rearrangement uses TRBV7-9 and TRBJ2-2; D unclear. From germline, CDR1 is SEHNR and CDR2 FQNEAQ (reference sequence). Trimming took 7 bases from V and 6 from J, leaving 15 bases between them. The length of the CDR3 is 14 residues. This CDR3 reads CASNLNHVSGELFF. CDR3 DNA sequence: TGTGCCAGCAACTTGAACCACGTATCCGGGGAGCTGTTTTTT.

About this clonotype: This may be a read error, as it is one base from a much larger clone. The chain has TRBV20-1 and TRBJ2-5; 12 bases align to TRBD2. The CDR3 covers 18 residues. The germline V gene has CDR1 DFQATT and CDR2 SNEGSKA (reference sequence). In DNA form, the CDR3 reads TGCAGTGCTAGAGAGTGGGCCCCGCACCGACTAGCGGGAGAGGCCCAGTACTTC. It codes for CSAREWAPHRLAGEAQYF.

The chain uses TRBV7-9 and TRBJ2-1, with unresolved D. Germline V gene data show CDR1 as SEHNR and CDR2 as FQNEAQ (reference sequence). This CDR3 spans 12 amino acids. V lost 1 base and J lost 5, with 3 bases in between. CDR3 nucleotides: TGTGCCAGCAGCTTAGTGGACAATGAGCAGTTCTTC. Its protein product is CASSLVDNEQFF.

This clonotype is medium-sized. The genes are TRBV10-3 and TRBJ2-7; a weak D match, TRBD2 (6 bases). Germline V gives CDR1 ENHRY, CDR2 SYGVKD. CDR3 size: 13 residues. The ends were cut back, 6 bases at V and 5 bases at J, with 14 bases in the middle. The CDR3 DNA sequence: TGTGCCATCAGGGGAACGGGAGAGAACGAGCAGTACTTC. It encodes CAIRGTGENEQYF.

This clonotype was recorded at least ten times. The chain is built from TRBV28 and TRBJ2-7; tentatively, D is TRBD1 or TRBD2 (5 bases each). The germline V and J ends were trimmed by 11 bases and 3 bases, with 17 bases remaining between them. This CDR3 is built from 13 residues. Germline lookup yields CDR1 MDHEN and CDR2 SYDVKM. CDR3 nucleotide sequence: TGTGCCTCCACGGGACGTACAGACTACGAGCAGTACTTC. It encodes CASTGRTDYEQYF.

This clonotype was detected ten times or more. The chain recombines TRBV13 with TRBJ2-7, with D tentatively TRBD1 or TRBD2 (5 bases each). The CDR3 contains 14 residues. The V gene's germline CDR1 is PRHDT and CDR2 FYEKMQ (reference sequence). V was pared by 3 bases and J by 6 bases, with 15 bases between. CDR3 DNA sequence: TGTGCCAGCAGCTTTGGGGCAGGGAGAGGCGAGCAGTACTTC. This encodes CASSFGAGRGEQYF.

The chain employs TRBV4-2 and TRBJ2-7; D perhaps matches TRBD1 (6 bases). The germline CDR1 and CDR2 sequences are LGHNA and YNFKEQ. The CDR3 spans 15 residues. V lost 4 bases and J lost 2, with 15 bases in between. CDR3 sequence reads: CASSPGQFLTYEQYF. CDR3 DNA: TGTGCCAGCAGCCCTGGACAGTTCCTTACCTACGAGCAGTACTTC.

The CDR3, as DNA: TGTGCCAGCAGCCTATATGAGGGGTCCTACGAGCAGTACTTC. Translating it yields CASSLYEGSYEQYF. This chain connects TRBV9 to TRBJ2-7; tentatively, D is TRBD1 or TRBD2 (5 bases each). Germline V gene sequence: CDR1 SGDLS, CDR2 YYNGEE. Between the trimmed V and J ends, which lost 4 bases and 1 base, there was a span of 12 bases. The CDR3 has 14 residues.

This clonotype has a count of ten or more. The J gene is TRBJ2-1, the V gene TRBV29-1, with 11 positions matching TRBD2. Trimming removed 6 bases from V and 3 bases from J; junction bases left unmatched: 10. Germline CDR1 reads SQVTM; CDR2 reads ANQGSEA. CDR3 length equals 16 residues. CDR3 loop: CSVTTLAGGLYNEQFF. The CDR3 nucleotides read TGCAGCGTGACCACCTTAGCGGGAGGGCTCTACAATGAGCAGTTCTTC.

This clonotype has just a few counts. This chain's CDR3 is CASRPGAGANVLTF. For the CDR3, the DNA is TGTGCCAGTAGACCAGGGGCTGGGGCCAACGTCCTGACTTTC. The rearrangement joins TRBV19 to TRBJ2-6; a weak D match, TRBD1 (6 bases). This CDR3 is 14 amino acids long. Germline-derived CDR1 and CDR2 are LNHDA and SQIVND (reference sequence). V was pared by 6 bases and J by 2 bases, with 8 bases between.

This clonotype showed up many times. The chain links TRBV3-1 to TRBJ2-7; the match to TRBD2 covers 9 bases. This CDR3 comprises 17 residues. CDR1 and CDR2 (germline): LGHDT, YNNKEL (reference sequence). V shed 0 bases, J shed 1 base, and the junction held 7 bases outside the gene matches. The CDR3 DNA reads TGTGCCAGCAGCCAAGATGGGAGCGGGAGGCTTTCCTACGAGCAGTACTTC. It specifies CASSQDGSGRLSYEQYF.

This clonotype was observed at least ten times. J is TRBJ2-6 and V is TRBV19; D remains ambiguous. V lost 1 base and J lost 4, with 8 bases in between. The CDR3 is made up of 15 amino acids. The V gene's germline CDR1 is LNHDA and CDR2 SQIVND (reference sequence). CDR3 sequence reads: CASSIAGYGANVLTF. CDR3 coding DNA: TGTGCCAGTAGTATAGCGGGTTACGGGGCCAACGTCCTGACTTTC. Using reference TRBV19 and TRBJ2-6 for the parts outside the CDR3, the full variable domain is DGGITQSPKYLFRKEGQNVTLSCEQNLNHDAMYWYRQDPGQGLRLIYYSQIVNDFQKGDIAEGYSVSREKKESFPLTVTSAQKNPTAFYLCASSIAGYGANVLTFGAGSRLTVL.

This clonotype was counted only a few times. J is TRBJ2-7 and V is TRBV18; D remains ambiguous. Germline V CDR1 and CDR2: KGHSH, LQKENI. CDR3 length equals 14 residues. The V gene lost 0 bases and the J gene lost 5 bases, with 11 bases spanning the gap. Here the CDR3 DNA reads TGTGCCAGCTCACCACCGGTCGATATCCACGAGCAGTACTTC. Translating it yields CASSPPVDIHEQYF.

This chain links TRBV28 with TRBJ2-3; D call uncertain. Trimming removed 4 bases at V and 4 bases at J, with 3 bases between. Germline V gene data show CDR1 as MDHEN and CDR2 as SYDVKM. The CDR3 runs to 11 residues. The CDR3: CASSSADTQYF. The DNA of the CDR3 is TGTGCCAGCAGTTCCGCAGATACGCAGTATTTT.